The present entry profiles one T cell receptor beta chain with its context. Its specificity is not known. Germline CDR1 MNHEY, CDR2 SMNVEV (reference sequence). There are 13 residues in the CDR3. Between the trimmed V and J ends, which lost 3 bases and 9 bases, there was a span of 13 bases. As for time point: persistent/refractory GD, antithyroid drugs over 5 years with positive TRAb. Preparation of the TCR library used RNA extracted from PBMCs. Blood from the periphery, around 9.3 milliliters in all, was drawn into EDTA tubes. The sample is drawn from a study of regulatory T cells in long-lasting Graves disease. Notes on the study in general: For persistent Graves' patients, TCR diversity was lower than for newly diagnosed ones. Public clonotype sharing was higher in persistent than newly diagnosed patients. Peripheral blood was the sole material, not thyroid tissue.

With iRepertoire HTBI primers and Arm-PCR of CDR3 regions, TCR beta libraries were built. One entry per CDR3 protein, called by TCRdb with MiXCR from the multiplex PCR reads. The table includes roughly 470,000 distinct CDR3 sequences, roughly 20% detected once. Material: peripheral blood mononuclear cells (PBMCs), obtained when the disease was refractory, from a patient treated with antithyroid drugs. The chain links TRBV27 to TRBJ2-3, with D tentatively TRBD2 (6 bases). This receptor was taken from a female donor with Graves disease. CDR3 DNA: TGTGCCAGCAGTTTCTCGACTAGGCGGACGCAGTATTTT. Amino acid sequence: CASSFSTRRTQYF.